The clone carrying this T cell receptor (beta chain) was seen just once. Its matching antigen is unknown. At one end, the junction sequence differs from germline, possibly due to a read error. The data originate from a study of T cell repertoires in cytomegalovirus infection. Points from the study as a whole: Dominating the ex vivo response were HLA-C-restricted CMV-specific TCR beta clonotypes.

A single record per CDR3 protein comes from TCRdb applying MiXCR to the reads. Here the sample spans about 190,000 distinct CDR3 sequences, over 25% being singletons. Germline-derived CDR1 and CDR2 are MNHNY and SVGAGI (reference sequence). The CDR3 spans 14 residues. The specimen sequenced was PBMCs. The V gene is TRBV6-6, the J gene TRBJ1-1, with D perhaps matching TRBD1 (5 bases). The source is a human donor in good health (CMV status not recorded). Some clones in this sample may be carry-over from other donors' samples. The CDR3 nucleotides are TGTGCCCGCAGCCCTAGCGGGGGGGACACTGAAGCTTTCTTT. The encoded protein is CARSPSGGDTEAFF.